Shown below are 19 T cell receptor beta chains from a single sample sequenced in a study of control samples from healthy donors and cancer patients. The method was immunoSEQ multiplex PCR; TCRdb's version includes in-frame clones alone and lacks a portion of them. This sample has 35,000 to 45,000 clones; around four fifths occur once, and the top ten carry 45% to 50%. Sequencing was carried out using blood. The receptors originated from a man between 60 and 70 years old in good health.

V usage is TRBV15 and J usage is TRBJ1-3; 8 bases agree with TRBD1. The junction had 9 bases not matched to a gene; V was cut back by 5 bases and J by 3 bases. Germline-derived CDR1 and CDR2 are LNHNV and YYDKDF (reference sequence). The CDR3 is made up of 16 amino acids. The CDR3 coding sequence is TGTGCCACCAGCGCCCTCCAGGGGGCTGGTGGAAACACCATATATTTT. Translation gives CATSALQGAGGNTIYF. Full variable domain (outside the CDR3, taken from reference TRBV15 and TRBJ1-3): DAMVIQNPRYQVTQFGKPVTLSCSQTLNHNVMYWYQQKSSQAPKLLFHYYDKDFNNEADTPDNFQSRRPNTSFCFLDIRSPGLGDTAMYLCATSALQGAGGNTIYFGEGSWLTVV.

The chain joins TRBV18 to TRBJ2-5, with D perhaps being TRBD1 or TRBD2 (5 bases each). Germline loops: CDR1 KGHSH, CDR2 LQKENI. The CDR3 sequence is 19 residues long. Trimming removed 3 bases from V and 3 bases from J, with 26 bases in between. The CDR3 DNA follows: TGTGCCAGCTCACCTTTATCCCGGGGCCTTGGACGTGGGAAAGAGACCCAGTACTTC. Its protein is CASSPLSRGLGRGKETQYF.

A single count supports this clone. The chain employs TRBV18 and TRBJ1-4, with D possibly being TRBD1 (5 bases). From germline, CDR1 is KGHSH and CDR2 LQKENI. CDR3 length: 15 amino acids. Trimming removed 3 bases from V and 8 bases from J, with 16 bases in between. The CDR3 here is CASSPGGAGNEKLFF. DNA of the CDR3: TGTGCCAGCTCACCGGGTGGAGCAGGGAACGAAAAACTGTTTTTT.

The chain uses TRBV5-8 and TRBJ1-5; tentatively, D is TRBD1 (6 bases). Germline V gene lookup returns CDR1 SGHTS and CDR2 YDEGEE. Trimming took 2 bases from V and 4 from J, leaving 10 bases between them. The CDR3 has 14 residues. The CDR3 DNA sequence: TGTGCCAGCAGCTTTCAAGGGGGTAATCAGCCCCAGCATTTT. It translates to CASSFQGGNQPQHF.

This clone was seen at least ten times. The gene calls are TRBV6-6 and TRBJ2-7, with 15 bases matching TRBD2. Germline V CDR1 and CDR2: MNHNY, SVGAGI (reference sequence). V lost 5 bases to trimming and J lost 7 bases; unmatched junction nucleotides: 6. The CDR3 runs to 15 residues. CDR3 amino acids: CASSGLAGGLGEQYF. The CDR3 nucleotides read TGTGCCAGCAGTGGACTAGCGGGGGGGCTGGGGGAGCAGTACTTC.

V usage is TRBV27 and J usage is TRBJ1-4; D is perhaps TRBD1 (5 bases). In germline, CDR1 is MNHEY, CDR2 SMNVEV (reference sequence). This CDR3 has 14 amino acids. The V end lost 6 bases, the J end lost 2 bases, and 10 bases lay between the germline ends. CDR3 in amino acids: CASSSGGTNEKLFF. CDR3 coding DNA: TGTGCCAGCAGCTCCGGGGGGACTAATGAAAAACTGTTTTTT.

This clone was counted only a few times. CDR3 coding DNA: TGTGCCAGCAGCTCCCGTCCCACTAGCGAGCCTTACAATGAGCAGTTCTTC. Protein: CASSSRPTSEPYNEQFF. The chain recombines TRBV7-9 with TRBJ2-1; 7 bases are shared with TRBD2. Trimming cost V 4 bases and J 4 bases; bases outside gene matches: 13. This CDR3 comprises 17 residues. Germline lookup yields CDR1 SEHNR and CDR2 FQNEAQ (reference sequence).

CDR3 DNA sequence: TGTGCCAGCAGCTTAATGACAGTGAACACTGAAGCTTTCTTT. Its translation: CASSLMTVNTEAFF. This chain connects TRBV7-2 to TRBJ1-1; maybe TRBD1 (5 bases). Trimming left V 2 bases short and J 0 bases short, with 7 bases between. This CDR3 region has 14 residues. The germline V gene has CDR1 SGHTA and CDR2 FQGNSA.

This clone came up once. CDR3: CASSVDSPYGSGNTIYF. The CDR3 DNA follows: TGCGCCAGCAGTGTAGACAGTCCTTACGGCTCTGGAAACACCATATATTTT. The chain links TRBV10-1 to TRBJ1-3; tentatively, D is TRBD1 (5 bases). Trimming shortened V by 4 bases and J by 0 bases, and 16 bases separated the two germline ends. CDR3 length: 17 amino acids. Germline loops: CDR1 WNHNN, CDR2 SYGVQD (reference sequence).

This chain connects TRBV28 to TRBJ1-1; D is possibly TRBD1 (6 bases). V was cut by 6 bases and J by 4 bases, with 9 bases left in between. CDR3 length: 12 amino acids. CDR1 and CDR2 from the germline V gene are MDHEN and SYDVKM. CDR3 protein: CASRRDITEAFF. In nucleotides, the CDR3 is TGTGCCAGCAGGCGGGACATCACTGAAGCTTTCTTT.

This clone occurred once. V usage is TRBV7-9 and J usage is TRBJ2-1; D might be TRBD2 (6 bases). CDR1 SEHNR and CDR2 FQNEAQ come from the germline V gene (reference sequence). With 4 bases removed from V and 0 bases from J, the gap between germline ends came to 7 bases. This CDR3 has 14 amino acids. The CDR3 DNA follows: TGTGCCAGCAGCTCAGCGGGCTCCTACAATGAGCAGTTCTTC. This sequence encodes CASSSAGSYNEQFF.

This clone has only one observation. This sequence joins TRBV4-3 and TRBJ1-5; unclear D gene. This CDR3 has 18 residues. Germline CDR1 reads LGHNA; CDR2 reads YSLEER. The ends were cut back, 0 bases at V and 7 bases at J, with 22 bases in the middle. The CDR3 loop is CASSQDLGGIGNGQPQHF. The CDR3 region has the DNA TGCGCCAGCAGCCAAGATTTAGGCGGCATAGGGAATGGCCAGCCCCAGCATTTT.

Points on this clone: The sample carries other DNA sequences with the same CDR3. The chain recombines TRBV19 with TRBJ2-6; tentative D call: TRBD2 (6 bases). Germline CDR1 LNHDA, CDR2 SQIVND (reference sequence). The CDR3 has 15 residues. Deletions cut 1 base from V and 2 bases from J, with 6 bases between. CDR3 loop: CASSIGGAGANVLTF. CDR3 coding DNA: TGTGCCAGTAGTATAGGGGGGGCTGGGGCCAACGTCCTGACTTTC.

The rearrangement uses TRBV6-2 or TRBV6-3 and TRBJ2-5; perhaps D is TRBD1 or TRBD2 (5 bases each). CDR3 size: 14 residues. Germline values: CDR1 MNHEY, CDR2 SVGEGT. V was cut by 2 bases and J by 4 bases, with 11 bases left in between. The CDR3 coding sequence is TGTGCCAGCAGTTACGACACTAGGGGAGAGACCCAGTACTTC. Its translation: CASSYDTRGETQYF.

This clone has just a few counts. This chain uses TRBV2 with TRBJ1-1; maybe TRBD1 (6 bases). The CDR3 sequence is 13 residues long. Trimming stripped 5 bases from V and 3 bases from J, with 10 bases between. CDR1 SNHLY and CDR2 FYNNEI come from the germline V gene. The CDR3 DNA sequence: TGTGCCAGCAGTACAGGGAGGGACACTGAAGCTTTCTTT. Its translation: CASSTGRDTEAFF.

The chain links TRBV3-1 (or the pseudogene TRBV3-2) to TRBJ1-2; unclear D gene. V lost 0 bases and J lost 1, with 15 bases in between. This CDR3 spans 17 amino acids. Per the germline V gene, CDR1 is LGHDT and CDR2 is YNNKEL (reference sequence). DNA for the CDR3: TGTGCCAGCAGCCAAGATCTACGACGGGAAGTTAACTATGGCTACACCTTC. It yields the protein CASSQDLRREVNYGYTF.

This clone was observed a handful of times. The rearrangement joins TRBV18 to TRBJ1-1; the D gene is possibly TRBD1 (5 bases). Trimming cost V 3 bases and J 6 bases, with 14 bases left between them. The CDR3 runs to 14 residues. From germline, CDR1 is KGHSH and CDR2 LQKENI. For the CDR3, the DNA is TGTGCCAGCTCACCTTTTCAGGGTCCCTCTGAAGCTTTCTTT. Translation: CASSPFQGPSEAFF.

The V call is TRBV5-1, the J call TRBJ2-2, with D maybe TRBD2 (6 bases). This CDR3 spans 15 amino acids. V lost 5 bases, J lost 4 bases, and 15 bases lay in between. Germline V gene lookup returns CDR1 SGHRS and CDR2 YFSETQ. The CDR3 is CASSFAGWGTGELFF. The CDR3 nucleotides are TGCGCCAGCAGTTTCGCGGGGTGGGGCACCGGGGAGCTGTTTTTT. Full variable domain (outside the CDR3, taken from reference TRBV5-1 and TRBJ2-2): KAGVTQTPRYLIKTRGQQVTLSCSPISGHRSVSWYQQTPGQGLQFLFEYFSETQRNKGNFPGRFSGRQFSNSRSEMNVSTLELGDSALYLCASSFAGWGTGELFFGEGSRLTVL.

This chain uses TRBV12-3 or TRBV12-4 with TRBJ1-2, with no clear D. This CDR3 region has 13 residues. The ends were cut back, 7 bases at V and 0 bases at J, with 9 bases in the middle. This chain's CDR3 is CASKPTANYGYTF. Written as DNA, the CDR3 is TGTGCCAGCAAGCCGACGGCTAACTATGGCTACACCTTC.